These T cell receptor beta chains were read from a single sample in a study of blood T cell repertoires in COVID-19. Produced via immunoSEQ multiplex PCR; TCRdb's table is partial and in-frame only. The sample yields around 100,000 clones, about 85% seen once. Sequencing was carried out using peripheral blood. These receptors were taken from a man aged 50-59 years in a cohort sampled during active COVID-19. The CDR3 runs from the conserved cysteine through the conserved F or W. The order of the fields is D gene, J gene, V gene, clone size, CDR3 protein, CDR3 DNA. D genes are given only for firm matches. Clone size is given for some rows only: seen once, a few or many times, or a class if the clone is expanded.

TRBD1 | TRBJ2-7 | TRBV9 | NA | CASSVGVTGAIEQYF | TGTGCCAGCAGCGTAGGGGTTACAGGGGCGATCGAGCAGTACTTC
NA | TRBJ1-2 | TRBV25-1 | once | CASSGVGRGNYGYTF | TGTGCCAGCAGTGGGGTAGGGAGGGGTAACTATGGCTACACCTTC
TRBD2 | TRBJ2-4 | TRBV6-4 | NA | CASSEPAGAGAKNIQYF | TGTGCCAGCAGTGAACCAGCGGGGGCCGGAGCCAAAAACATTCAGTACTTC
TRBD1 | TRBJ1-6 | TRBV28 | NA | CASSPSGTGGSPLHF | TGTGCCAGCAGTCCCTCCGGGACAGGGGGTTCACCCCTCCACTTT
TRBD1 | TRBJ1-3 | TRBV5-6 | few | CASSELGTVSGNTIYF | TGTGCCAGCAGCGAACTCGGGACAGTCTCTGGAAACACCATATATTTT
NA | TRBJ2-5 | TRBV11-3 | NA | CASSSGGPTQYF | TGTGCCAGCAGCTCGGGGGGCCCGACCCAGTACTTC
TRBD1 | TRBJ2-3 | TRBV24-1 | once | CATSDRRDRATDTQYF | TGTGCCACCAGTGACCGCCGGGACAGGGCCACAGATACGCAGTATTTT
TRBD2 | TRBJ2-1 | TRBV4-3 | once | CASSQASGGGNEQFF | TGCGCCAGCAGCCAAGCCAGCGGGGGGGGTAATGAGCAGTTCTTC
TRBD1 | TRBJ1-6 | TRBV6-5 | once | CASSLRDRGNSPLHF | TGTGCCAGCAGTCTCCGGGACAGGGGCAATTCACCCCTCCACTTT
NA | TRBJ1-5 | TRBV20-1 | few | CSASRRGTQPQHF | TGCAGTGCTAGTCGAAGGGGAACTCAGCCCCAGCATTTT
TRBD1 | TRBJ1-6 | TRBV20-1 | NA | CSASPGQENSPLHF | TGCAGTGCTAGTCCGGGACAGGAAAATTCACCCCTCCACTTT
TRBD1 | TRBJ1-1 | TRBV7-9 | NA | CASSLAGTGHTEAFF | TGTGCCAGCAGCTTAGCTGGGACAGGCCACACTGAAGCTTTCTTT
NA | TRBJ2-1 | TRBV7-9 | NA | CAAKDSYNEQFF | TGTGCCGCTAAGGACAGTTACAATGAGCAGTTCTTC
TRBD1 | TRBJ1-1 | TRBV7-9 | NA | CASSSTGGQTEAFF | TGTGCCAGCAGCAGCACAGGGGGTCAAACTGAAGCTTTCTTT
TRBD1 | TRBJ1-2 | TRBV5-4 | NA | CASSSGGNYGYTF | TGTGCCAGCAGTTCAGGGGGGAACTATGGCTACACCTTC
TRBD1 | TRBJ1-5 | TRBV27 | many | CASRTGAGSNQPQHF | TGTGCCAGCAGGACAGGGGCCGGGAGCAATCAGCCCCAGCATTTT
NA | TRBJ1-5 | TRBV12-3/TRBV12-4 | NA | CASSLQGTQPQHF | TGTGCCAGCAGTCTACAGGGAACTCAGCCCCAGCATTTT
NA | TRBJ2-5 | TRBV10-2 | once | CASTKIGLQETQYF | TGCGCCAGCACGAAGATTGGGCTCCAAGAGACCCAGTACTTC
NA | TRBJ2-5 | TRBV5-4 | once | CASSLSAAQETQYF | TGTGCCAGCAGCTTGTCAGCGGCCCAAGAGACCCAGTACTTC
NA | TRBJ2-7 | TRBV24-1 | NA | CATAAVSGEQYF | TGTGCCACCGCGGCGGTGTCTGGCGAGCAGTACTTC
NA | TRBJ2-3 | TRBV5-1 | NA | CASSITTDTQYF | TGCGCCAGCAGCATAACAACAGATACGCAGTATTTT
NA | TRBJ1-5 | TRBV2 | NA | CASSEATANQPQHF | TGTGCCAGCAGTGAAGCAACAGCCAATCAGCCCCAGCATTTT
TRBD1 | TRBJ2-6 | TRBV19 | NA | CASRIGQGYSGANVLTF | TGTGCCAGCCGAATCGGACAGGGGTATTCTGGGGCCAACGTCCTGACTTTC
NA | TRBJ2-2 | TRBV5-1 | NA | CASSELTLSGELFF | TGCGCCAGCAGCGAACTGACTCTCTCCGGGGAGCTGTTTTTT
NA | TRBJ1-4 | TRBV7-9 | few | CASTPDSYNEKLFF | TGTGCCAGCACCCCGGACAGCTATAATGAAAAACTGTTTTTT
TRBD1 | TRBJ1-6 | TRBV28 | NA | CASSSSGQGDSPLHF | TGTGCCAGCAGTTCCTCAGGACAGGGTGATTCACCCCTCCACTTT
TRBD2 | TRBJ2-2 | TRBV6-5 | NA | CASSFLRGAGELFF | TGTGCCAGCAGTTTTTTGCGGGGGGCCGGGGAGCTGTTTTTT
NA | TRBJ2-2 | TRBV5-4 | NA | CASSFQGGAGELFF | TGTGCCAGCAGCTTTCAAGGCGGGGCCGGGGAGCTGTTTTTT
TRBD1 | TRBJ2-2 | TRBV29-1 | NA | CSAGQGLVTGELFF | TGCAGCGCCGGACAGGGCCTAGTGACCGGGGAGCTGTTTTTT
TRBD1 | TRBJ1-4 | TRBV7-9 | NA | CASSSRDRNEKLFF | TGTGCCAGCAGCTCCCGGGACAGGAATGAAAAACTGTTTTTT
TRBD1 | TRBJ1-1 | TRBV9 | NA | CASTLTGTDTEAFF | TGTGCCAGCACCTTGACAGGGACCGACACTGAAGCTTTCTTT
NA | TRBJ1-1 | TRBV28 | NA | CASSLSGAGYTEAFF | TGTGCCAGCAGTTTATCAGGAGCGGGTTACACTGAAGCTTTCTTT
NA | TRBJ1-3 | TRBV7-6 | once | CASSLGAAGLDSGNTIYF | TGTGCCAGCAGCTTAGGGGCGGCAGGGCTAGACTCTGGAAACACCATATATTTT
NA | TRBJ2-7 | TRBV11-3 | few | CASKYGGAEQYF | TGTGCCAGCAAATACGGGGGTGCCGAGCAGTACTTC
NA | TRBJ1-2 | TRBV28 | once | CASRLAGKHGYTF | TGTGCCAGCAGATTAGCAGGGAAACATGGCTACACCTTC
TRBD1 | TRBJ1-1 | TRBV6-2/TRBV6-3 | NA | CASSRQGEAFF | TGTGCCAGCAGTAGACAGGGTGAAGCTTTCTTT
NA | TRBJ2-5 | TRBV19 | NA | CASTRSGVETQYF | TGTGCCAGTACCCGATCAGGGGTGGAGACCCAGTACTTC
TRBD1 | TRBJ2-5 | TRBV27 | NA | CASSWDRQETQYF | TGTGCCAGCAGTTGGGACAGACAAGAGACCCAGTACTTC
NA | TRBJ2-5 | TRBV6-5 | NA | CASSSETPRINAQYF | TGTGCCAGCAGTTCCGAGACGCCCAGGATTAACGCCCAGTACTTC
NA | TRBJ1-5 | TRBV28 | NA | CASSFPGEFQPQHF | TGTGCCAGCAGTTTCCCAGGGGAATTTCAGCCCCAGCATTTT
NA | TRBJ1-4 | TRBV19 | NA | CASTPGQNLGSEKLFF | TGTGCCAGTACTCCCGGACAGAACCTAGGGAGTGAAAAACTGTTTTTT
TRBD1 | TRBJ1-2 | TRBV5-6 | NA | CASSWGDRGSNYGYTF | TGTGCCAGCAGCTGGGGGGACAGGGGTTCCAACTATGGCTACACCTTC
TRBD1 | TRBJ1-1 | TRBV19 | NA | CASSISAGQPEAFF | TGTGCCAGTAGTATATCGGCGGGACAGCCTGAAGCTTTCTTT
TRBD2 | TRBJ2-2 | TRBV5-1 | NA | CASSWGTTTGELFF | TGCGCCAGCAGCTGGGGGACTACCACCGGGGAGCTGTTTTTT
NA | TRBJ1-1 | TRBV6-6 | NA | CASSTTGFTEAFF | TGTGCCAGCAGTACCACAGGGTTCACTGAAGCTTTCTTT
TRBD2 | TRBJ2-1 | TRBV4-1 | NA | CASSQESGGVFGEQFF | TGCGCCAGCAGCCAAGAAAGCGGGGGGGTCTTTGGTGAGCAGTTCTTC
NA | TRBJ2-2 | TRBV2 | NA | CASRTGNTGELFF | TGTGCCAGCAGGACAGGGAACACCGGGGAGCTGTTTTTT
TRBD2 | TRBJ2-3 | TRBV4-2 | NA | CASSQDRTSGGGTDTQYF | TGTGCCAGCAGCCAAGACCGGACTAGCGGGGGGGGCACAGATACGCAGTATTTT
TRBD1 | TRBJ2-6 | TRBV5-8 | NA | CASINGTGSPSGANVLTF | TGTGCCAGCATCAATGGGACAGGGAGTCCCTCTGGGGCCAACGTCCTGACTTTC
NA | TRBJ1-6 | TRBV3-1/TRBV3-2 | few | CASSPTQGMNSPLHF | TGTGCCAGCAGCCCCACTCAGGGGATGAATTCACCCCTCCACTTT
NA | TRBJ2-4 | TRBV15 | few | CATQGPENIQYF | TGTGCCACCCAGGGTCCCGAAAACATTCAGTACTTC
NA | TRBJ2-1 | TRBV27 | NA | CASNPFVSQGSYNEQFF | TGTGCCAGCAATCCGTTTGTTTCACAGGGAAGTTACAATGAGCAGTTCTTC
NA | TRBJ1-5 | TRBV6-1 | NA | CASSEHLRQPQHF | TGTGCCAGCAGTGAACATTTGAGACAGCCCCAGCATTTT
NA | TRBJ2-5 | TRBV5-1 | NA | CASSFTGQGTQYF | TGCGCCAGCAGCTTTACAGGTCAAGGGACCCAGTACTTC